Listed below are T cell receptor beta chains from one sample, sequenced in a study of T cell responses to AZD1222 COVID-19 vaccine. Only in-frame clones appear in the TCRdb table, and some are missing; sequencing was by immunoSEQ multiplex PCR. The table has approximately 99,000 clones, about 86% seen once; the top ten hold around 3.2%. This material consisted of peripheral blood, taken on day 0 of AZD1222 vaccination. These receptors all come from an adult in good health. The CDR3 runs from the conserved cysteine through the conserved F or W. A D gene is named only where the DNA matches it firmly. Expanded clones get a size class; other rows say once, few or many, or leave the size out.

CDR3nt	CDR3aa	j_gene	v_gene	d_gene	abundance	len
TGTGCCAGCAGGCCTAGCGGCACAGATACGCAGTATTTT	CASRPSGTDTQYF	TRBJ2-3	TRBV6-4	.	.	13
TGTGCCATCAGTGAGACCGGACAGGGTAACTATGGCTACACCTTC	CAISETGQGNYGYTF	TRBJ1-2	TRBV10-3	TRBD1	.	15
TGTGCCAGCAGCTCCGGACCGACAGGGGAGGGCACTGAAGCTTTCTTT	CASSSGPTGEGTEAFF	TRBJ1-1	TRBV7-2	TRBD1	.	16
TGCGCCAGCAGCTTGGTCGGACAGCCCACCGGGGAGCTGTTTTTT	CASSLVGQPTGELFF	TRBJ2-2	TRBV5-1	.	.	15
TGTGCCAGCAGCTTAGATCTAACAGGGAGGAGAGCGAATGAGCAGTTCTTC	CASSLDLTGRRANEQFF	TRBJ2-1	TRBV11-2	.	.	17
TGCGCCAGCCAGACTAGCGGGGGGGCCGGAAGAGAGCAGTACTTC	CASQTSGGAGREQYF	TRBJ2-7	TRBV5-1	TRBD2	once	15
TGTGCCAGCAGCGCTGACCGAAATTTGAACACCGGGGAGCTGTTTTTT	CASSADRNLNTGELFF	TRBJ2-2	TRBV9	.	.	16
TGTGCCAGCTCACCATCAGGGGGCGAGACCCAGTACTTC	CASSPSGGETQYF	TRBJ2-5	TRBV18	TRBD1	.	13
TGTGCCAGCAGCTTCCCCCCTGGCGGGGGTTCGGCAGATACGCAGTATTTT	CASSFPPGGGSADTQYF	TRBJ2-3	TRBV7-9	TRBD2	.	17
TGTGCCAGCAGCAAGGGTTCGGGACAGGGCAATGAGCAGTTCTTC	CASSKGSGQGNEQFF	TRBJ2-1	TRBV27	TRBD1	.	15
TGTGCCACCACGACAGGGGGTACGCATTATGGCTACACCTTC	CATTTGGTHYGYTF	TRBJ1-2	TRBV6-5	TRBD1	.	14
TGTGCCAGTAGTAACCAGGGGGATAATGGGTACGAGCAGTACTTC	CASSNQGDNGYEQYF	TRBJ2-7	TRBV19	TRBD1	.	15
TGTGCCAGCAGCTTCGGACAGGTAGCGGACTATGGCTACACCTTC	CASSFGQVADYGYTF	TRBJ1-2	TRBV7-2	TRBD1	.	15
TGCAGCGTTGAAGTAGGGGGGGCAGATACGCAGTATTTT	CSVEVGGADTQYF	TRBJ2-3	TRBV29-1	.	.	13
TGTGCCAGCAGCTGGGGACAGGGAACCAATGAAAAACTGTTTTTT	CASSWGQGTNEKLFF	TRBJ1-4	TRBV7-9	TRBD1	.	15
TGTGCCAGCAGTGGAGGGGGAGTAGAACGGCTGTACTTC	CASSGGGVERLYF	TRBJ2-4	TRBV2	.	.	13
TGTGCCAGCAGCGGTCTCGGACAGGACGCAGATACGCAGTATTTT	CASSGLGQDADTQYF	TRBJ2-3	TRBV7-9	TRBD1	.	15
TGCGCCAGCAGCGAAGGACGGGCAACTAATGAAAAACTGTTTTTT	CASSEGRATNEKLFF	TRBJ1-4	TRBV5-1	.	.	15
TGTGCCAGCAGCTTAGGCCTGGGGGAAAAACTGTTTTTT	CASSLGLGEKLFF	TRBJ1-4	TRBV13	.	.	13
TGCGCCAGCAGCCAAGAGGGGTGGGCAGATACGCAGTATTTT	CASSQEGWADTQYF	TRBJ2-3	TRBV4-1	.	.	14
TGTGCCAGCAGCCCACGGGGGGGCTACACTGAAGCTTTCTTT	CASSPRGGYTEAFF	TRBJ1-1	TRBV7-9	.	once	14
TGTGCCACCAGTTCGGCGGGACGTAATCAGCCCCAGCATTTT	CATSSAGRNQPQHF	TRBJ1-5	TRBV24-1	.	once	14
TGCGCCAGCAGCCTGCAAGGGGGGACCGCCCCGGGCGCTTTCTTT	CASSLQGGTAPGAFF	TRBJ1-1	TRBV4-1	.	once	15
TGCGCCAGCAGCTTCGGGCAGGCAGGCGAAAAACTGTTTTTT	CASSFGQAGEKLFF	TRBJ1-4	TRBV5-1	.	.	14
TGTGCCAGCAGTTCCGGGACAGGAGGTCCGGACATTCAGTACTTC	CASSSGTGGPDIQYF	TRBJ2-4	TRBV6-5	TRBD1	few	15
TGTGCCAGCAGCGTAGCGGGGGCCCCCTACGAGCAGTACTTC	CASSVAGAPYEQYF	TRBJ2-7	TRBV6-5	TRBD2	few	14
TGTGCCAGCAGCTCCCCCCAGAATAACTATGGCTACACCTTC	CASSSPQNNYGYTF	TRBJ1-2	TRBV3-1/TRBV3-2	.	.	14
TGTGCCAGCAGTTCGACCCTAAATTTACGGGGTAAGGAGGCTCAAGAGACCCAGTACTTC	CASSSTLNLRGKEAQETQYF	TRBJ2-5	TRBV27	.	.	20
TGTGCCAGCTCATATAGGGGTGAAAAACTGTTTTTT	CASSYRGEKLFF	TRBJ1-4	TRBV5-4	.	.	12
TGCGCCAGCAGCACGGTCGGGGGGGCAGAGACCCAGTACTTC	CASSTVGGAETQYF	TRBJ2-5	TRBV5-1	TRBD2	.	14
TGTGCCAGCTCACCCCCCCGGGACACCTACTACGAGCAGTACTTC	CASSPPRDTYYEQYF	TRBJ2-7	TRBV18	.	.	15
TGCGCCAGCAGCTGGCAGGGAGACACTGAAGCTTTCTTT	CASSWQGDTEAFF	TRBJ1-1	TRBV10-2	.	few	13
TGTGCCAGCAGCCAAGATGGCACCCATCAGCCCCAGCATTTT	CASSQDGTHQPQHF	TRBJ1-5	TRBV14	.	.	14
TGCAGCGCGAGACCGAACACTGAAGCTTTCTTT	CSARPNTEAFF	TRBJ1-1	TRBV29-1	.	.	11
TGTGCCTGGAGTAGACAGAACACTGAAGCTTTCTTT	CAWSRQNTEAFF	TRBJ1-1	TRBV30	.	.	12
TGTGCCACCAGTGATTTGGCGCAGCCCGGCCTCAACACCGGGGAGCTGTTTTTT	CATSDLAQPGLNTGELFF	TRBJ2-2	TRBV24-1	.	.	18
TGTGCCAGCAGTTACTCGCTTCCGGGGGTTGCTGAAGCTTTCTTT	CASSYSLPGVAEAFF	TRBJ1-1	TRBV6-6	.	few	15
TGCAGTGCTAGAGGACGAGAGACCCAGTACTTC	CSARGRETQYF	TRBJ2-5	TRBV20-1	.	.	11
TGTGCCAGCAGCCAGAGGGGGGGCGGTCTCCAAGAGACCCAGTACTTC	CASSQRGGGLQETQYF	TRBJ2-5	TRBV3-1/TRBV3-2	.	once	16
TGTGCCAGCAGCGTGCTGGGACAGGGGGCTCATAACTATGGCTACACCTTC	CASSVLGQGAHNYGYTF	TRBJ1-2	TRBV9	TRBD1	.	17
TGTGCCAGTAGTATAGACGGCGGGGCCCGTGGGGGCATTCAGTACTTC	CASSIDGGARGGIQYF	TRBJ2-4	TRBV19	.	few	16
TGTGCCAGCAGCCCCGGGACGGATACAACTAATGAAAAACTGTTTTTT	CASSPGTDTTNEKLFF	TRBJ1-4	TRBV5-8	.	.	16
TGTGCCAGCAGACAGGGATCAGAGACCCAGTACTTC	CASRQGSETQYF	TRBJ2-5	TRBV6-5	.	.	12
TGTGCCAGCAGTTTATCGGGCAATCAGCCCCAGCATTTT	CASSLSGNQPQHF	TRBJ1-5	TRBV27	.	.	13
TGTGCCAGCTCAGCCACAGGGGACACTGAAGCTTTCTTT	CASSATGDTEAFF	TRBJ1-1	TRBV18	TRBD1	.	13
TGTGCCAGCAGCTTAGGTTCGGGGGGAATGGGCTTTGGCTACACCTTC	CASSLGSGGMGFGYTF	TRBJ1-2	TRBV11-2	.	.	16